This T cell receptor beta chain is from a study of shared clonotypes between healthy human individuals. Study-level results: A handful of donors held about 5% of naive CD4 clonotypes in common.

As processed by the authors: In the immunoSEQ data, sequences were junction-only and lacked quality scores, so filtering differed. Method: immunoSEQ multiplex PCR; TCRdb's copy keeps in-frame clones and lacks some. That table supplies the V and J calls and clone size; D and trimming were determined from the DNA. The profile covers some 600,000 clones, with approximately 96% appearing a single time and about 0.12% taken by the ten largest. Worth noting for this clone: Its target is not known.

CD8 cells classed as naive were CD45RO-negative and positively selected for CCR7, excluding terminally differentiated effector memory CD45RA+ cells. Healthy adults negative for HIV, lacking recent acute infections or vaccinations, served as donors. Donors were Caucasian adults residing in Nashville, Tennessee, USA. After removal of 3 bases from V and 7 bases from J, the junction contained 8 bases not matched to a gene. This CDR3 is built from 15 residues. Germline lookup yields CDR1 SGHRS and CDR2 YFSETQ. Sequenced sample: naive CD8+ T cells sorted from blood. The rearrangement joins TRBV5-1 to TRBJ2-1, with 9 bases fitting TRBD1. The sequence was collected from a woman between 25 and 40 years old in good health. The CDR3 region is CASSSDRGHLNEQFF. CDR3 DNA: TGCGCCAGCAGCTCGGACAGGGGTCATTTGAATGAGCAGTTCTTC. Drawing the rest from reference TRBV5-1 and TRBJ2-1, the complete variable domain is KAGVTQTPRYLIKTRGQQVTLSCSPISGHRSVSWYQQTPGQGLQFLFEYFSETQRNKGNFPGRFSGRQFSNSRSEMNVSTLELGDSALYLCASSSDRGHLNEQFFGPGTRLTVL.